The rows below give T cell receptor beta chains drawn from one sample of a study of blood T cell repertoires in COVID-19. Sequencing used immunoSEQ multiplex PCR; TCRdb keeps in-frame clones, though not all of them. Of about 280,000 clones listed, approximately 91% are singletons. Specimen: peripheral blood. The source is a young man with active or convalescent COVID-19. The conserved cysteine and the conserved F or W are not part of the CDR3 here. The D gene is left open where the match is weak.

d_gene: TRBD1
len: 12
j_gene: TRBJ1-1
v_gene: TRBV11-2
CDR3aa: ASSLRDSHTEAF

d_gene: TRBD2
len: 15
j_gene: TRBJ2-1
v_gene: TRBV27
CDR3aa: ASSSPFVGPGLAGVF

d_gene: TRBD1
len: 9
j_gene: TRBJ1-2
v_gene: TRBV29-1
CDR3aa: SVNRGAGYT

d_gene: -
len: 17
j_gene: TRBJ2-7
v_gene: TRBV3-1/TRBV3-2
CDR3aa: ASSALQRGGGNYHYEQY

d_gene: TRBD1
len: 13
j_gene: TRBJ1-4
v_gene: TRBV25-1
CDR3aa: ASRHSRDRDEKLF

d_gene: -
len: 12
j_gene: TRBJ1-1
v_gene: TRBV18
CDR3aa: ASSQAAVNTEAF

d_gene: -
len: 15
j_gene: TRBJ1-1
v_gene: TRBV21-1
CDR3aa: ASRVLPTGLLNTEAF

d_gene: -
len: 14
j_gene: TRBJ2-3
v_gene: TRBV11-1
CDR3aa: ASSPDLDSSTDTQY

d_gene: TRBD1
len: 13
j_gene: TRBJ2-7
v_gene: TRBV27
CDR3aa: ASSSTGVGNYEQY

d_gene: -
len: 13
j_gene: TRBJ1-2
v_gene: TRBV10-3
CDR3aa: AISESTLANYGYT

d_gene: TRBD1
len: 12
j_gene: TRBJ1-1
v_gene: TRBV19
CDR3aa: ASSVGQMNTEAF

d_gene: TRBD1
len: 12
j_gene: TRBJ1-4
v_gene: TRBV11-2
CDR3aa: ASSAGQVIEKLF

d_gene: -
len: 13
j_gene: TRBJ2-1
v_gene: TRBV9
CDR3aa: ASSSRTTKYNEQF

d_gene: TRBD1
len: 13
j_gene: TRBJ1-5
v_gene: TRBV19
CDR3aa: ASRTGRASNQPQH

d_gene: -
len: 9
j_gene: TRBJ1-2
v_gene: TRBV19
CDR3aa: ASSQNYGYT

d_gene: TRBD1
len: 12
j_gene: TRBJ2-7
v_gene: TRBV6-5
CDR3aa: ASDTTGGIYEQY

d_gene: TRBD2
len: 14
j_gene: TRBJ2-2
v_gene: TRBV24-1
CDR3aa: ATSDETSGTTGELF

d_gene: -
len: 13
j_gene: TRBJ1-2
v_gene: TRBV7-9
CDR3aa: ASSAGQVRVGGYT

d_gene: -
len: 10
j_gene: TRBJ1-2
v_gene: TRBV18
CDR3aa: ASSTLGSGYT

d_gene: -
len: 13
j_gene: TRBJ2-7
v_gene: TRBV5-4
CDR3aa: ASSLAQGSSYEQY

d_gene: -
len: 15
j_gene: TRBJ2-2
v_gene: TRBV11-2
CDR3aa: ASSLTGGSGNTGELF

d_gene: -
len: 11
j_gene: TRBJ1-4
v_gene: TRBV19
CDR3aa: ANPEGSGEKLF

d_gene: -
len: 10
j_gene: TRBJ2-7
v_gene: TRBV7-9
CDR3aa: ASTSVGGEQY

d_gene: TRBD1
len: 13
j_gene: TRBJ2-3
v_gene: TRBV27
CDR3aa: ASSLIPTGGDTQY

d_gene: TRBD2
len: 13
j_gene: TRBJ2-2
v_gene: TRBV4-1
CDR3aa: ASSQVAGNTGELF

d_gene: TRBD2
len: 11
j_gene: TRBJ2-3
v_gene: TRBV6-5
CDR3aa: AGGTTKKDTQY

d_gene: -
len: 12
j_gene: TRBJ1-1
v_gene: TRBV4-2
CDR3aa: ASSQAASDTEAF

d_gene: TRBD2
len: 13
j_gene: TRBJ2-3
v_gene: TRBV7-9
CDR3aa: ASSSLAGPTDTQY

d_gene: -
len: 10
j_gene: TRBJ2-2
v_gene: TRBV12-3/TRBV12-4
CDR3aa: ASTHLTGELF

d_gene: -
len: 12
j_gene: TRBJ1-2
v_gene: TRBV10-3
CDR3aa: AISEFRVSYGYT

d_gene: -
len: 13
j_gene: TRBJ1-5
v_gene: TRBV7-8
CDR3aa: ASSLSSLGNQPQH

d_gene: TRBD1
len: 11
j_gene: TRBJ1-2
v_gene: TRBV12-3/TRBV12-4
CDR3aa: ASSLGQGKIDT

d_gene: -
len: 9
j_gene: TRBJ1-5
v_gene: TRBV27
CDR3aa: ASGRGQPQH

d_gene: -
len: 13
j_gene: TRBJ1-1
v_gene: TRBV5-1
CDR3aa: ASSLGTGTNTEAF

d_gene: TRBD1
len: 13
j_gene: TRBJ1-1
v_gene: TRBV9
CDR3aa: ASSVAEDRDTEAF

d_gene: TRBD1
len: 14
j_gene: TRBJ2-2
v_gene: TRBV18
CDR3aa: ASSPRQGPNTGELF

d_gene: TRBD1
len: 13
j_gene: TRBJ1-2
v_gene: TRBV28
CDR3aa: ASSSPGQGNYGYT

d_gene: TRBD1
len: 17
j_gene: TRBJ1-5
v_gene: TRBV19
CDR3aa: ASSIEGLTGPYSNQPQH

d_gene: TRBD2
len: 13
j_gene: TRBJ2-3
v_gene: TRBV27
CDR3aa: ASSSSSGETDTQY

d_gene: TRBD1
len: 14
j_gene: TRBJ1-1
v_gene: TRBV7-9
CDR3aa: ASSFKLDRTNTEAF

d_gene: -
len: 10
j_gene: TRBJ1-1
v_gene: TRBV12-3/TRBV12-4
CDR3aa: ASSLTNTEAF

d_gene: TRBD2
len: 13
j_gene: TRBJ2-7
v_gene: TRBV9
CDR3aa: ASSPRGSGDYEQY

d_gene: -
len: 13
j_gene: TRBJ2-7
v_gene: TRBV10-1
CDR3aa: ASSESLGQPYEQY

d_gene: -
len: 12
j_gene: TRBJ1-2
v_gene: TRBV11-2
CDR3aa: ASSQPREAGGYT

d_gene: -
len: 13
j_gene: TRBJ1-1
v_gene: TRBV4-1
CDR3aa: ASSQVTPTPPEAF

d_gene: -
len: 12
j_gene: TRBJ1-2
v_gene: TRBV18
CDR3aa: ASSPGRGIDGYT

d_gene: TRBD1
len: 13
j_gene: TRBJ2-3
v_gene: TRBV7-2
CDR3aa: ASSARRQGVGTQY

d_gene: -
len: 11
j_gene: TRBJ1-1
v_gene: TRBV11-3
CDR3aa: ASSLSSVTEAF

d_gene: -
len: 14
j_gene: TRBJ1-1
v_gene: TRBV27
CDR3aa: ASSLSSESMNTEAF

d_gene: -
len: 13
j_gene: TRBJ2-3
v_gene: TRBV7-9
CDR3aa: ASSLDGGAADTQY

d_gene: -
len: 10
j_gene: TRBJ2-7
v_gene: TRBV15
CDR3aa: ATSRVGTGTN

d_gene: TRBD2
len: 11
j_gene: TRBJ2-1
v_gene: TRBV5-6
CDR3aa: ASSSGLVDEQF

d_gene: -
len: 12
j_gene: TRBJ2-4
v_gene: TRBV14
CDR3aa: ASSQDGVGDIQY

d_gene: -
len: 12
j_gene: TRBJ1-1
v_gene: TRBV18
CDR3aa: ASSVGRQNTEAF

d_gene: TRBD2
len: 12
j_gene: TRBJ2-3
v_gene: TRBV7-4
CDR3aa: ASSSGLATDTQY

d_gene: -
len: 13
j_gene: TRBJ1-2
v_gene: TRBV6-4
CDR3aa: ASSDKQEDPSGYT

d_gene: -
len: 13
j_gene: TRBJ2-3
v_gene: TRBV4-3
CDR3aa: ASSQESRSTDTQY

d_gene: -
len: 11
j_gene: TRBJ2-1
v_gene: TRBV4-3
CDR3aa: ASSQEAGYEQF

d_gene: -
len: 15
j_gene: TRBJ2-5
v_gene: TRBV9
CDR3aa: ASSVVGGQLPQETQY